These 17 T cell receptor beta chains originate from one sample sequenced in a study of T-cell memory formation after mild COVID-19. MiXCR, applied by TCRdb to the 5' RACE reads, yields one record per CDR3 protein. The sample has about 290,000 distinct CDR3 sequences; about 16% are singletons. Sequenced: PBMCs or a T cell subset sorted from them (not recorded which). These receptors were taken from a man aged 18 to 29 who had mild COVID-19 (a few samples of this study predate the infection). Cell type and time point are not known.

The table lists this clonotype with many counts. The rearrangement joins TRBV7-2 to TRBJ2-3, with D tentatively TRBD1 or TRBD2 (7 bases each). This CDR3 is built from 14 residues. The germline V and J ends were trimmed by 8 bases and 4 bases, with 16 bases remaining between them. Germline V lookup: CDR1 SGHTA, CDR2 FQGNSA. The CDR3 loop is CASASQGGADTQYF. The CDR3 nucleotides read TGTGCCAGCGCTTCCCAGGGGGGGGCAGATACGCAGTATTTT.

This clonotype came up many times. The V call is TRBV7-2, the J call TRBJ2-7, with a weak D call TRBD2 (5 bases). Trimming took off 1 base at V and 6 bases at J, with 13 bases between the two ends. Per germline, CDR1 SGHTA and CDR2 FQGNSA. CDR3 length: 14 amino acids. CDR3 region: CASSLGPGSREQYV. CDR3 sequence (DNA): TGTGCCAGCAGCTTAGGCCCGGGGTCGCGCGAGCAGTACGTC.

There are a few counts of this clonotype. The chain recombines TRBV6-2 or TRBV6-3 with TRBJ2-3; a weak D match, TRBD2 (6 bases). Per germline, CDR1 MNHEY and CDR2 SVGEGT. The V gene lost 8 bases and the J gene lost 1 base, with 16 bases spanning the gap. The CDR3 is made up of 15 amino acids. CDR3 amino acids: CASSGLLIGTDTQYF. The CDR3, as DNA: TGTGCCAGCTCGGGACTCCTAATTGGCACAGATACGCAGTATTTT.

The V and J genes are TRBV7-2 and TRBJ1-1; D is perhaps TRBD1 (5 bases). Germline V gene lookup returns CDR1 SGHTA and CDR2 FQGNSA. V was shortened by 3 bases and J by 11 bases, with 13 bases between the two germline ends. The CDR3 sequence is 12 residues long. The CDR3 loop reads CASSLDGAGAFF. CDR3 DNA sequence: TGTGCCAGCAGCTTGGACGGGGCAGGGGCTTTCTTT. Full variable domain (remainder filled in from reference TRBV7-2 and TRBJ1-1): GAGVSQSPSNKVTEKGKDVELRCDPISGHTALYWYRQSLGQGLEFLIYFQGNSAPDKSGLPSDRFSAERTGGSVSTLTIQRTQQEDSAVYLCASSLDGAGAFFGQGTRLTVV.

This clonotype was counted only a few times. The CDR3 sequence: CASSYTIRTVEGSLHF. The CDR3 nucleotides read TGTGCCAGCAGTTACACAATCCGGACAGTGGAAGGGTCCCTCCACTTT. This sequence joins TRBV6-2 or TRBV6-3 and TRBJ1-6; tentative D call: TRBD1 (6 bases). Germline loops: CDR1 MNHEY, CDR2 SVGEGT. The CDR3 is made up of 16 amino acids. V lost 2 bases and J 14 bases, leaving 22 bases between the germline ends.

This clonotype was counted between two and nine times. This chain connects TRBV12-5 to TRBJ1-1; 9 nucleotides match TRBD1. This CDR3 comprises 14 residues. V was pared by 5 bases and J by 11 bases, with 12 bases of the junction left unmatched. The germline CDR1 and CDR2 sequences are LGHNT and FRNRAP. The CDR3, as DNA: TGTGCTAGTGGTATAGACACAGGGGGCGGCGGCGCTTTCTTT. Translation: CASGIDTGGGGAFF.

J is TRBJ2-3 and V is TRBV15; 7 nucleotides agree with TRBD2. Trimming removed 4 bases from V and 2 bases from J; junction bases left unmatched: 6. CDR1 LNHNV and CDR2 YYDKDF come from the germline V gene (reference sequence). This CDR3 region has 15 residues. The CDR3 here is CATSTRRGDTDTQYF. The CDR3 DNA reads TGTGCCACCAGCACACGACGGGGGGACACAGATACGCAGTATTTT.

This clonotype was recorded a few times. DNA for the CDR3: TGTGCCAGCAGCGCCCTAGGGAAGAATGAGCAGTTCTTC. Its translation: CASSALGKNEQFF. The chain couples TRBV7-2 to TRBJ2-1; D call uncertain. CDR3 length: 13 amino acids. V was pared by 5 bases and J by 7 bases, with 12 bases between. Germline CDR1 SGHTA, CDR2 FQGNSA.

The chain carries TRBV4-1 and TRBJ2-7; D remains unclear. The ends were cut back, 0 bases at V and 3 bases at J, with 12 bases in the middle. This CDR3 is built from 15 residues. Germline CDR1 MGHRA, CDR2 YSYEKL. The DNA of the CDR3 is TGCGCCAGCAGCCAAGACGCCCCGACGGGCTACGAGCAGTACTTC. It specifies CASSQDAPTGYEQYF.

This chain uses TRBV5-1 with TRBJ2-3; TRBD2 matches at 9 bases. The CDR3 covers 16 residues. V trimming: 4 bases; J trimming: 3 bases; junction bases outside the gene matches: 9. Germline lookup yields CDR1 SGHRS and CDR2 YFSETQ. CDR3 residues: CASSTSLAGVTDTQYF. Written as DNA, the CDR3 is TGCGCCAGCAGCACCTCCTTAGCGGGGGTAACAGATACGCAGTATTTT.

V gene TRBV4-3 combines with J gene TRBJ2-7, with D perhaps being TRBD1 or TRBD2 (5 bases each). V was pared by 0 bases and J by 7 bases, with 10 bases between. Germline CDR1 and CDR2: LGHNA and YSLEER. The CDR3 runs 13 residues. This CDR3 reads CASSQDEGREQYF. CDR3 bases: TGCGCCAGCAGCCAAGATGAGGGACGGGAGCAGTACTTC.

This clonotype turned up a few times. The gene calls are TRBV7-2 and TRBJ1-2; D is undetermined. V lost 5 bases and J 3 bases, leaving 13 bases between the germline ends. Looked up from germline, CDR1 is SGHTA and CDR2 is FQGNSA. This CDR3 spans 14 amino acids. CDR3 sequence: CASSPAGNDYGYTF. In DNA, the CDR3 is TGTGCCAGCAGCCCTGCGGGCAATGACTATGGCTACACCTTC.

The chain combines TRBV9 with TRBJ2-2, with D perhaps given as TRBD1 or TRBD2 (5 bases each). With 5 bases removed from V and 1 base from J, the gap between germline ends came to 9 bases. This CDR3 has 14 residues. Germline-derived CDR1 and CDR2 are SGDLS and YYNGEE. The CDR3 here is CASRGRENTGELFF. The CDR3 DNA reads TGTGCCAGCAGGGGACGGGAGAACACCGGGGAGCTGTTTTTT.

V is TRBV4-3 and J is TRBJ2-3, with D tentatively TRBD2 (7 bases). Germline CDR1 and CDR2: LGHNA and YSLEER. V lost 0 bases to trimming and J lost 4 bases, with 14 bases between them. This CDR3 comprises 16 residues. CDR3 in amino acids: CASSQDGRGSADTQYF. In nucleotides, the CDR3 is TGCGCCAGCAGCCAAGATGGGAGGGGGAGCGCAGATACGCAGTATTTT.

The V gene is TRBV15, the J gene TRBJ1-2; TRBD1 matches 7 bases. This CDR3 is built from 14 residues. CDR1 is LNHNV, CDR2 YYDKDF, per germline (reference sequence). Trimming at V came to 3 bases and at J to 6 bases, leaving 7 bases not matched to a gene. In DNA form, the CDR3 reads TGTGCCACCAGCAGTACCGGGACAGCGGATGGCTACACCTTC. It is translated as CATSSTGTADGYTF.

This clonotype came up a few times. The J gene is TRBJ2-5, the V gene TRBV5-1, with a possible D match to TRBD2 (6 bases). Germline V gene data show CDR1 as SGHRS and CDR2 as YFSETQ. Trimming removed 0 bases from V and 3 bases from J, with 9 bases in between. CDR3 length: 14 amino acids. CDR3 sequence: CASSLVAGKETQYF. As DNA, the CDR3 is TGCGCCAGCAGCTTGGTTGCGGGGAAAGAGACCCAGTACTTC.

The CDR3 here is CASSPLEVASVETQYF. The CDR3 DNA follows: TGCGCCAGCAGCCCCTTAGAGGTCGCATCTGTAGAGACCCAGTACTTC. The V gene is TRBV5-1, the J gene TRBJ2-5; D ambiguous. The CDR3 is made up of 16 amino acids. Trimming removed 4 bases at V and 4 bases at J, with 20 bases between. Germline CDR1 SGHRS, CDR2 YFSETQ.